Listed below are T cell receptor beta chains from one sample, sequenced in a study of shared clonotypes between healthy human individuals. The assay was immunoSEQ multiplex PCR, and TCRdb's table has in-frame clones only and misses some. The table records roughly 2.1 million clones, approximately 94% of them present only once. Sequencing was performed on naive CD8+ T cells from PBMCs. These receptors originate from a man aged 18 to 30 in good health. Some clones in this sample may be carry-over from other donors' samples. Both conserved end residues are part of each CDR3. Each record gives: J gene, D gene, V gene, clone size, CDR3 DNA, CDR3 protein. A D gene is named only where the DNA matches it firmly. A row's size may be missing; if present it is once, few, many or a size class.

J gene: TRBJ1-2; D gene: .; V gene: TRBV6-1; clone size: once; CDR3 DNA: TGTGCCAGCAGTGAACCCAGGGCGGACTATGGCTACACCTTC; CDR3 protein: CASSEPRADYGYTF
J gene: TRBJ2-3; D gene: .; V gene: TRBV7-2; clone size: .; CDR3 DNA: TGTGCCAGCAGCTGGGGAAAGCCCAAAGATACGCAGTATTTT; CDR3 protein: CASSWGKPKDTQYF
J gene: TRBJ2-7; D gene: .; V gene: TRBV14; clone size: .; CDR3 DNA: TGTGCCAGCAGCCCTCGGCGGGGCGAGCAGTACTTC; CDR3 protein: CASSPRRGEQYF
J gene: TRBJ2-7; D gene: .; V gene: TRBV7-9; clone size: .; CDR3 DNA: TGTGCCAGCAGCTTAGGAGTGGCGGAGCAGTACTTC; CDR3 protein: CASSLGVAEQYF
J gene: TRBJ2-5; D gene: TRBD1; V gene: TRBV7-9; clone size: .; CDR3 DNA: TGTGCCAGCAGCTCGAGACAGGGGGCATCAGAGACCCAGTACTTC; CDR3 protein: CASSSRQGASETQYF
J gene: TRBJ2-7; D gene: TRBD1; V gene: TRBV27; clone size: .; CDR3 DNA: TGTGCCAGCAGTTCCGGGACAGGCGTCGGTTACGAGCAGTACTTC; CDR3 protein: CASSSGTGVGYEQYF
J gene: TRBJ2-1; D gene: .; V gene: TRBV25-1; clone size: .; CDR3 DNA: TGTGCCAGCAGTGACAGGGGCGCTTACAATGAGCAGTTCTTC; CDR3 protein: CASSDRGAYNEQFF
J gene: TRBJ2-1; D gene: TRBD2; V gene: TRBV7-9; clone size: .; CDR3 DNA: TGTGCCAGCAGCTACGGACTAGCGGGATCCGGGGAGCAGTTCTTC; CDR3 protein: CASSYGLAGSGEQFF
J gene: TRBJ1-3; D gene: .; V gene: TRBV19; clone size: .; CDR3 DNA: TGTGCCAGTAGTATAGATCTGGGATTGCCGGACACCATATATTTT; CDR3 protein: CASSIDLGLPDTIYF
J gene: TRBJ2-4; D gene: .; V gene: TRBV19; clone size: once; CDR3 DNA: TGTGCCAGTAGCCTAGGGGGGTTTCAAAACATTCAGTACTTC; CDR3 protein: CASSLGGFQNIQYF
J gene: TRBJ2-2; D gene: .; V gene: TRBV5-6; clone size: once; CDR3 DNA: TGTGCCAGCAGCTTTATCCACACCGGGGAGCTGTTTTTT; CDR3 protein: CASSFIHTGELFF
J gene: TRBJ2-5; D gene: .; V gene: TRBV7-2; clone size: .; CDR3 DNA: TGTGCCAGCAGCTTACCGGCGTACCAAGAGACCCAGTACTTC; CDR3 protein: CASSLPAYQETQYF
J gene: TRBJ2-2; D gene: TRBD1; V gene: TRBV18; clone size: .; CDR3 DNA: TGTGCCAGCTCACCCGGGACAGTGAACACCGGGGAGCTGTTTTTT; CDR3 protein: CASSPGTVNTGELFF
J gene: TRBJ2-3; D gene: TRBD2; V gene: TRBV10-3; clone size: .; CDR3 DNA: TGTGCCATCACCACGGGACTAGCGGGAGATGGGGCAGGTGGAGATACGCAGTATTTT; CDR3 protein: CAITTGLAGDGAGGDTQYF
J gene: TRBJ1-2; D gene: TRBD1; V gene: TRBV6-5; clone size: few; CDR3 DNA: TGTGCCAGCAGTTACTCGACAGGGTATGGCTACACCTTC; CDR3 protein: CASSYSTGYGYTF